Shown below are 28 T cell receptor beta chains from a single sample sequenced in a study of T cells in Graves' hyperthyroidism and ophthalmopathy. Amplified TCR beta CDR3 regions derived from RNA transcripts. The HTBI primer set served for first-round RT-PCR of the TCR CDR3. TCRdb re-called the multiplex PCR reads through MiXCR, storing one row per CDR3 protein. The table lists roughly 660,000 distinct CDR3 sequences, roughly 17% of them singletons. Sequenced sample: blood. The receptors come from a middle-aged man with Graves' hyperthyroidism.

This CDR3 is CASSSHRGLEAGGYGYTF. The CDR3 nucleotides read TGTGCCAGCAGTTCTCACAGGGGCCTCGAGGCCGGGGGGTATGGCTACACCTTC. This rearrangement joins TRBV27 to TRBJ1-2; 7 bases map to TRBD1. This CDR3 comprises 18 residues. The ends lost 4 bases at V and 5 bases at J; junction bases unmatched: 19. Per the germline V gene, CDR1 is MNHEY and CDR2 is SMNVEV (reference sequence).

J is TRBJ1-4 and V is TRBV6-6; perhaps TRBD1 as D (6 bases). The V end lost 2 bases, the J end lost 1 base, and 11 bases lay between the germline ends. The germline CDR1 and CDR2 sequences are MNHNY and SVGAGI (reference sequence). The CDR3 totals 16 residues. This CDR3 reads CASSYQGSRTNEKLFF. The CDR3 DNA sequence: TGTGCCAGCAGTTACCAGGGGTCGAGAACTAATGAAAAACTGTTTTTT.

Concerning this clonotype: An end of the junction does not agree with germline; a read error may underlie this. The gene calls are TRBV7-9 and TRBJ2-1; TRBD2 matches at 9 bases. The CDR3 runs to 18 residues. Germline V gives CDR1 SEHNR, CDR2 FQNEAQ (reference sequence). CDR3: CASSPAAAGGRSYSEQFF. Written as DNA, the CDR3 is TGTGCCAGCAGCCCCGCGGCAGCGGGAGGCCGTTCCTACAGTGAGCAGTTCTTC.

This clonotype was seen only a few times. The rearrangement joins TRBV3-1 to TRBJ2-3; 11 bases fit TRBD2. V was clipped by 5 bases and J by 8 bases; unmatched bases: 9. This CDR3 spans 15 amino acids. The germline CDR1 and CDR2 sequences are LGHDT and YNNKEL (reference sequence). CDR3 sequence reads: CASSSPGLAERTQYF. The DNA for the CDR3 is TGTGCCAGCAGCTCCCCGGGACTAGCGGAGCGTACGCAGTATTTT.

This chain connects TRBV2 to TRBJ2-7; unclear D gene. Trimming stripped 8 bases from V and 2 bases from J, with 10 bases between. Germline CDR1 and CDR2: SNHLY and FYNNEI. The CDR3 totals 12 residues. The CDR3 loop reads CASLKPPYEQYF. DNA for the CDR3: TGTGCCAGCTTGAAGCCTCCCTACGAGCAGTACTTC. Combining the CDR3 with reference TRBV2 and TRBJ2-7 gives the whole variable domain EPEVTQTPSHQVTQMGQEVILRCVPISNHLYFYWYRQILGQKVEFLVSFYNNEISEKSEIFDDQFSVERPDGSNFTLKIRSTKLEDSAMYFCASLKPPYEQYFGPGTRLTVT.

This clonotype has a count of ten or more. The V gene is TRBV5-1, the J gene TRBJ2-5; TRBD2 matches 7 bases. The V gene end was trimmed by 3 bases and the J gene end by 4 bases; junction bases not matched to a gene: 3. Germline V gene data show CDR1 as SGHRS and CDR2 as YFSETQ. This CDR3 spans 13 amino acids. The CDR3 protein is CASSSSGVETQYF. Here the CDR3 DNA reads TGCGCCAGCAGCTCTAGCGGTGTAGAGACCCAGTACTTC.

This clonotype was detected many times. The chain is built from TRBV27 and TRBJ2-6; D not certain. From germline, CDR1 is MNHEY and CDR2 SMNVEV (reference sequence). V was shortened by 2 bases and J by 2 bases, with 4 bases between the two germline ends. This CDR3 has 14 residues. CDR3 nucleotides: TGTGCCAGCAGTTTAATGGCTGGGGCCAACGTCCTGACTTTC. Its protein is CASSLMAGANVLTF.

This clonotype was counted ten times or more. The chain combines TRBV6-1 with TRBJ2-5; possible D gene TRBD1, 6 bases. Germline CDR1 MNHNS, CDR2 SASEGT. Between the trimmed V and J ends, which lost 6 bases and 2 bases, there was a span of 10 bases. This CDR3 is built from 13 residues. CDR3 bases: TGTGCCAGCAGGTCACAGGGACAAGAGACCCAGTACTTC. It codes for CASRSQGQETQYF.

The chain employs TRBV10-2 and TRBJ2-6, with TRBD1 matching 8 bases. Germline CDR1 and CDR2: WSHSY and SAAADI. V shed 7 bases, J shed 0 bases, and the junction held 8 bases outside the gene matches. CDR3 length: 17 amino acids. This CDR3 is CASTGQGLISGANVLTF. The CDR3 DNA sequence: TGCGCCAGCACCGGACAGGGACTGATCTCTGGGGCCAACGTCCTGACTTTC.

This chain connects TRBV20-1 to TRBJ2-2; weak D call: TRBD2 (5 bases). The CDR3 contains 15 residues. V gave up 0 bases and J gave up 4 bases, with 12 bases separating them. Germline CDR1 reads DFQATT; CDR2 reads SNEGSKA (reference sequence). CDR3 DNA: TGCAGTGCTAGAGATTGGGAGACGGTCACCGGGGAGCTGTTTTTT. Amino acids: CSARDWETVTGELFF.

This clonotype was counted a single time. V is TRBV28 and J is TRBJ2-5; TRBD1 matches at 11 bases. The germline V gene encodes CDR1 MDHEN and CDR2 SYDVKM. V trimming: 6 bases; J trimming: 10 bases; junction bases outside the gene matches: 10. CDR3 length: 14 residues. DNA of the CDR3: TGTGCCAGCAGCCCTATTTCGGGACAGGGGGACCAGTACTTC. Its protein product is CASSPISGQGDQYF.

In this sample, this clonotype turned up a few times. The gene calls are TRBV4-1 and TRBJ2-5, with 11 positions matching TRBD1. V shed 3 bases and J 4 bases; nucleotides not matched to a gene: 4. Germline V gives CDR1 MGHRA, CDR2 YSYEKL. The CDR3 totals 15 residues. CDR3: CASSQGQGGTETQYF. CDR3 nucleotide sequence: TGCGCCAGCAGCCAGGGACAGGGGGGAACAGAGACCCAGTACTTC.

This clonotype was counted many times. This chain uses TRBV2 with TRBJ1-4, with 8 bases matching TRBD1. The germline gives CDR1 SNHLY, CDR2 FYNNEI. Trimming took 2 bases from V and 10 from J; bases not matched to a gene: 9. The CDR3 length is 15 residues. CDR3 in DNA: TGTGCCAGCAGTGAATTTCGGGCAGGGGGCGTAAAACTGTTTTTT. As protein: CASSEFRAGGVKLFF.

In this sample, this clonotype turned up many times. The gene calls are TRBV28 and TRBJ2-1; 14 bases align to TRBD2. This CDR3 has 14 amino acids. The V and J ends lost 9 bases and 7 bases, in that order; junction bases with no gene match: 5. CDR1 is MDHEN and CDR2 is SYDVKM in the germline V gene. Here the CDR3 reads CASYRLAGGNEQFF. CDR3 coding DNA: TGTGCCAGTTACCGACTAGCGGGAGGGAATGAGCAGTTCTTC. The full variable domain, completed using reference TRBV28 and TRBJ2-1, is DVKVTQSSRYLVKRTGEKVFLECVQDMDHENMFWYRQDPGLGLRLIYFSYDVKMKEKGDIPEGYSVSREKKERFSLILESASTNQTSMYLCASYRLAGGNEQFFGPGTRLTVL.

The CDR3 bases are TGTGCCAGCAGCTCGGGGGTCCGAGGAGAGACCCAGTACTTC. It encodes CASSSGVRGETQYF. The V call is TRBV7-3, the J call TRBJ2-5, with D possibly matching TRBD2 (6 bases). The CDR3 contains 14 residues. CDR1 SGHTA and CDR2 FQGTGA come from the germline V gene. V lost 4 bases and J lost 4, with 13 bases in between.

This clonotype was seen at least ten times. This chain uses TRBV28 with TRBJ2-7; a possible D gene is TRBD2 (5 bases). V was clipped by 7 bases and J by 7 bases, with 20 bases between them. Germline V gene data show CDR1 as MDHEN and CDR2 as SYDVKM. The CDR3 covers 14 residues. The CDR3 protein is CASIEMTGSEEQYF. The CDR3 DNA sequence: TGTGCCAGCATCGAGATGACGGGGAGCGAGGAGCAGTACTTC. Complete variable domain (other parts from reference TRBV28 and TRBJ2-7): DVKVTQSSRYLVKRTGEKVFLECVQDMDHENMFWYRQDPGLGLRLIYFSYDVKMKEKGDIPEGYSVSREKKERFSLILESASTNQTSMYLCASIEMTGSEEQYFGPGTRLTVT.

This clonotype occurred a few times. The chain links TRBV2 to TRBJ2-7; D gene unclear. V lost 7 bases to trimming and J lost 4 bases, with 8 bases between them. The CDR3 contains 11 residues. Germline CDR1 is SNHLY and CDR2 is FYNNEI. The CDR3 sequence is CASILTYEQYF. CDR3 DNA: TGTGCCAGCATTCTAACGTACGAGCAGTACTTC.

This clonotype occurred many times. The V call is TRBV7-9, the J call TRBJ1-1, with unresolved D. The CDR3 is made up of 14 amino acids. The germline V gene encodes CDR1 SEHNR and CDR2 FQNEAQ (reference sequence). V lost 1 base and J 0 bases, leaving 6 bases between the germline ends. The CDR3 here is CASSLERVNTEAFF. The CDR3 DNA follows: TGTGCCAGCAGCTTAGAAAGAGTGAACACTGAAGCTTTCTTT.

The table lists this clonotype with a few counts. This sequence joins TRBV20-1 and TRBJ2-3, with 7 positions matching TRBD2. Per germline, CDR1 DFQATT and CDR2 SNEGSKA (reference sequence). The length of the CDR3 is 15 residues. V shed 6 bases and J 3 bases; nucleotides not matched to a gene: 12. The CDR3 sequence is CSAKGLAEFTDTQYF. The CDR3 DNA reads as TGCAGTGCCAAGGGGCTAGCGGAGTTTACAGATACGCAGTATTTT.

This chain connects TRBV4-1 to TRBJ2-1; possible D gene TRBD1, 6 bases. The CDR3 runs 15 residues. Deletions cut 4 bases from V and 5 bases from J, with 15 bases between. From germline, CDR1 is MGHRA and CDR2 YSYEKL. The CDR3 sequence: CASSRLLGANNEQFF. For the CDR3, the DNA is TGCGCCAGCAGCCGCCTCCTGGGGGCGAACAATGAGCAGTTCTTC.

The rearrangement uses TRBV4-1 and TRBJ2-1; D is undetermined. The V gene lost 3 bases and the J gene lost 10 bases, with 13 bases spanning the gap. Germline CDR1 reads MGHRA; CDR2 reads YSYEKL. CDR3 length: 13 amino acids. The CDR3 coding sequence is TGCGCCAGCAGCCACGACACCGGCCAGGAGCAGTTCTTC. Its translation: CASSHDTGQEQFF.

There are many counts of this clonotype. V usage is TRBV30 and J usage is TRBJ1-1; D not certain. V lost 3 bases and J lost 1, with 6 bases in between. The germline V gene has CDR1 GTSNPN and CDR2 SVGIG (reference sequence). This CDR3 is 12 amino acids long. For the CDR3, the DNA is TGTGCCTGGAGATCTTGGAACACTGAAGCTTTCTTT. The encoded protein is CAWRSWNTEAFF.

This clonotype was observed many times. The chain's CDR3 is CASSSLLAGVYNEQFF. In DNA, the CDR3 is TGTGCCAGCAGTTCGCTCCTAGCGGGAGTCTACAATGAGCAGTTCTTC. V is TRBV27 and J is TRBJ2-1, with TRBD2 identical over 10 bases. J gave up 3 bases and V 4 bases, and 6 bases lay outside the gene matches. The germline gives CDR1 MNHEY, CDR2 SMNVEV (reference sequence). This CDR3 region has 16 residues.

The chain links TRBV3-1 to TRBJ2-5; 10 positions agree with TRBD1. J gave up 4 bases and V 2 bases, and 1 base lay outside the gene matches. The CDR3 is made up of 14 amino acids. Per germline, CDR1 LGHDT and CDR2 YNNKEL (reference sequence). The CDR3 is CASSQRDRGETQYF. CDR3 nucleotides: TGTGCCAGCAGCCAAAGGGACAGGGGAGAGACCCAGTACTTC.

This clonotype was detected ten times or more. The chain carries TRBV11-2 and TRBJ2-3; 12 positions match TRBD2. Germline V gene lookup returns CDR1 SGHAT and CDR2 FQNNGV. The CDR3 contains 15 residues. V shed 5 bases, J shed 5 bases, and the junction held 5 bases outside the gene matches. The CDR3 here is CASSTLAGGLDTQYF. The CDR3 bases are TGTGCCAGCAGCACACTAGCGGGAGGCTTAGATACGCAGTATTTT.

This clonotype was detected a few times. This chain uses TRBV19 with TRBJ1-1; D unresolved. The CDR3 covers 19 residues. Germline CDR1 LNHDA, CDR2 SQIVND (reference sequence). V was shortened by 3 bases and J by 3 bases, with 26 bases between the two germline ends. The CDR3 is CASSIWGYPRVKSDTEAFF. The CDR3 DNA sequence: TGTGCCAGTAGTATTTGGGGATATCCGAGGGTCAAATCCGACACTGAAGCTTTCTTT.

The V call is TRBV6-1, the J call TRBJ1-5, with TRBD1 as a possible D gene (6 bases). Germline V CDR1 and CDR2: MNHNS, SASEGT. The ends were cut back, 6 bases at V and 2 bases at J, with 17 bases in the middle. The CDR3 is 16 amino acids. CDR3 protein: CASSQQGFSGNQPQHF. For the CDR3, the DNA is TGTGCCAGCAGCCAACAGGGTTTTTCGGGCAATCAGCCCCAGCATTTT.

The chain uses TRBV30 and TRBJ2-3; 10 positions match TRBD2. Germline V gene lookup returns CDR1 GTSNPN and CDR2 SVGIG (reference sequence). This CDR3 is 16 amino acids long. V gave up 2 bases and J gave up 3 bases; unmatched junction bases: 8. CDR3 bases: TGTGCCTGGAGTCCTCAACCGGGACTAGCGACAGATACGCAGTATTTT. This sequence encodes CAWSPQPGLATDTQYF. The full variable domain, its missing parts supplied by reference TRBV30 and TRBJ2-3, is SQTIHQWPATLVQPVGSPLSLECTVEGTSNPNLYWYRQAAGRGLQLLFYSVGIGQISSEVPQNLSASRPQDRQFILSSKKLLLSDSGFYLCAWSPQPGLATDTQYFGPGTRLTVL.